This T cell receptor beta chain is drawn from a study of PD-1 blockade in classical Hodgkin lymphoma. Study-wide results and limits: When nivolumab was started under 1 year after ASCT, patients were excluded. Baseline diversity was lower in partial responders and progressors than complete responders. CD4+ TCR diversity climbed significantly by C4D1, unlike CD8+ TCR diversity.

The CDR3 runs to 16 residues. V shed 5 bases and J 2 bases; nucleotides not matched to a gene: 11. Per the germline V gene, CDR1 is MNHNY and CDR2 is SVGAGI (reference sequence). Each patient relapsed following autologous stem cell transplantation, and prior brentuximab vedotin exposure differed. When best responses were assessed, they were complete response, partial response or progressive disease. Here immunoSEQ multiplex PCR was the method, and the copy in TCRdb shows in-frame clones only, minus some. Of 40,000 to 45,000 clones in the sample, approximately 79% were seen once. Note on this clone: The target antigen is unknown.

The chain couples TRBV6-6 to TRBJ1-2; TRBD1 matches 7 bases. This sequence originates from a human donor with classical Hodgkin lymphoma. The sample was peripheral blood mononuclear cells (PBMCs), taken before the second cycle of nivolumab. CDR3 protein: CASSTTDRKENYGYTF. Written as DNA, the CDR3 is TGTGCCAGCAGTACTACGGACAGGAAAGAGAACTATGGCTACACCTTC.